The source of this TCR beta chain is a study of vaccination and CD4 T cells after COVID-19. Study context: Following dose two, a median about 72 days (range 14 to 241) passed before post-vaccine samples were taken.

As to treatment: roughly 10-day PBMC culture with coronavirus spike peptide pools or control peptides (ViraFEST assay). Ahead of the COVID-19 pandemic (2011-2018), the CD4+ T cells of the unexposed donor were collected. CD4+ T cells from unexposed donors were probed, cells permitting, with SARS-CoV-2 S/N and four cold-coronavirus spikes. Sequenced with the Oncomine TCR Beta short-read assay was DNA taken from cultured CD4+ T cells. MiXCR, run by TCRdb on the PCR reads, gives a single entry per CDR3 protein. The sample records about 5,500 distinct CDR3 sequences, around two fifths being singletons. This clonotype was detected only a few times. Its cognate antigen is unknown. V lost 4 bases and J lost 10, with 11 bases in between. This CDR3 spans 13 amino acids. Germline lookup yields CDR1 MNHEY and CDR2 SVGAGI.

Sample: CD4+ T cells from blood, cultured in vitro. This sequence joins TRBV6-5 and TRBJ1-6; no firm D call. The receptor was derived from a human donor in good health. The CDR3 sequence is CASSLSWESPLHF. For the CDR3, the DNA is TGTGCCAGCAGTTTAAGTTGGGAATCACCCCTCCACTTT.